This T cell receptor (beta chain) was found in a study of identical twins. This clonotype has more than one count but fewer than ten. What it binds is unknown. One entry per CDR3 protein results from TCRdb running MiXCR on the 5' RACE reads. Found here are 600,000 to 850,000 distinct CDR3 sequences, 15% to 20% of them singletons; the top ten hold around 13%. Study results and caveats: Within twin pairs, the out-of-frame alpha sequences they shared showed excess low generation probability.

With 6 bases removed from V and 6 bases from J, the gap between germline ends came to 8 bases. The CDR3 length is 12 residues. The donors were all healthy and Caucasian. The same sample was also used in a study of T cells expressing NK-cell markers. From that paper: These clonotypes also led the CD3+CD56-NKG2C+ fraction in several donors. The study did not resolve the HCMV specificity of expanded NKG2C+ T cell clones.

The sequence derives from a woman between 18 and 29 years old in good health. J is TRBJ2-2 and V is TRBV12-3 or TRBV12-4, with D unresolved. The sample consisted of PBMCs. CDR3 protein: CASRARSGELFF. Written as DNA, the CDR3 is TGTGCCAGCAGAGCTAGGTCCGGGGAGCTGTTTTTT.